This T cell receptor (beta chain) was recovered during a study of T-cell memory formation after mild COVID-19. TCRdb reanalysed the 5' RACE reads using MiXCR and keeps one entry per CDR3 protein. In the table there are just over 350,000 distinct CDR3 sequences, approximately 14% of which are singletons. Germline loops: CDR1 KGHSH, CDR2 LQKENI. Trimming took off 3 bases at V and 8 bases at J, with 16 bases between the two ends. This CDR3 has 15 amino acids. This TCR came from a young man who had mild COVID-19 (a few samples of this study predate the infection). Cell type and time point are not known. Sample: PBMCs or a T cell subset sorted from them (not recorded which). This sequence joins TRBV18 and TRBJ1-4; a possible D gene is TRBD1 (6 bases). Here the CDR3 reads CASSPSGTPSEKLFF. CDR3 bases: TGTGCCAGCTCACCTTCCGGGACACCGTCCGAAAAACTGTTTTTT.